A single sample gave rise to the 3 T cell receptor beta chains below, sequenced in a study of T and B cells in COVID-19 patients. From blood, about 250-500 ng of genomic DNA served as TRB template. BIOMED2 TRB-A/B primer pools were used in multiplex TRB PCR. TCRdb reprocessed the multiplex PCR reads with MiXCR, giving one entry per CDR3 protein. The sample has about 8,900 distinct CDR3 sequences, about two fifths seen once. Sequenced sample: blood. The receptors stem from a human donor with active COVID-19.

DNA for the CDR3: TGTGCCAGCGGACTACAGGGTTATAATTCACCCCTCCACTTT. This encodes CASGLQGYNSPLHF. The chain is built from TRBV6-2 or TRBV6-3 and TRBJ1-6, with D possibly TRBD1 on 6 matching bases. CDR3 length: 14 amino acids. The V gene lost 8 bases and the J gene lost 4 bases, with 12 bases spanning the gap. CDR1 MNHEY and CDR2 SVGEGT come from the germline V gene.

This clonotype is medium-sized within its sample. This chain uses TRBV6-5 with TRBJ2-7, with D hard to call. The CDR3 covers 12 residues. Trimming removed 2 bases from V and 4 bases from J, with 6 bases in between. Germline CDR1 reads MNHEY; CDR2 reads SVGAGI. CDR3 in amino acids: CASSYPGYEQYF. CDR3 DNA: TGTGCCAGCAGTTACCCGGGTTACGAGCAGTACTTC.

V gene TRBV10-3 combines with J gene TRBJ1-3, with D unclear. V was shortened by 3 bases and J by 4 bases, with 16 bases between the two germline ends. CDR1 ENHRY and CDR2 SYGVKD come from the germline V gene. CDR3 length: 16 amino acids. This CDR3 reads CAISDARSLGGNTIYF. The CDR3, as DNA: TGTGCCATCAGTGATGCGAGGAGCCTGGGGGGAAACACCATATATTTT.